One sample yielded the 30 T cell receptor beta chains listed below, sequenced in a study of CD8+ T cells in alopecia areata. Extraction of RNA preceded its reverse transcription into cDNA, which served as the sequencing template. The assay was immunoSEQ multiplex PCR, and TCRdb's table has in-frame clones only and misses some. Of under 150,000 clones in the sample, approximately 65% were seen once. The sequencing sample was made of CD8+ T cells sorted from blood. All receptors come from a human donor in good health.

The chain joins TRBV29-1 to TRBJ2-7; tentative D call: TRBD1 (6 bases). The V end lost 7 bases, the J end lost 4 bases, and 20 bases lay between the germline ends. From germline, CDR1 is SQVTM and CDR2 ANQGSEA. CDR3 length equals 14 residues. Here the CDR3 reads CSALDTFRGYEQYF. The DNA of the CDR3 is TGCAGCGCCCTAGACACCTTTAGGGGGTACGAGCAGTACTTC.

This clone was counted between two and nine times. Germline is not matched at one junction end, which may reflect a read error. This chain links TRBV5-6 with TRBJ2-1, with D perhaps TRBD2 (5 bases). CDR3 length equals 13 residues. Germline assignment: CDR1 SGHDT and CDR2 YYEEEE. The CDR3 bases are TGTGCAAGCAAGGTGGAAGCGGTGTATGAGCAGTTCTTC. Residues: CASKVEAVYEQFF.

J is TRBJ2-1 and V is TRBV5-1; no reliable D call. The ends were cut back, 0 bases at V and 4 bases at J, with 14 bases in the middle. The CDR3 is made up of 16 amino acids. Germline CDR1 and CDR2: SGHRS and YFSETQ. The CDR3 loop reads CASSLAESARYNEQFF. The CDR3 DNA reads as TGCGCCAGCAGCTTGGCCGAGAGCGCCCGATACAATGAGCAGTTCTTC.

The gene calls are TRBV28 and TRBJ2-7; weak D call: TRBD2 (5 bases). The CDR3 is made up of 14 amino acids. Per the germline V gene, CDR1 is MDHEN and CDR2 is SYDVKM. V shed 2 bases and J shed 6 bases, with 14 bases lying between them. The CDR3 region is CASSLSPTGSEQYF. CDR3 bases: TGTGCCAGCAGTTTAAGTCCTACGGGGTCCGAGCAGTACTTC. Looking up the rest from reference TRBV28 and TRBJ2-7 gives the full variable domain: DVKVTQSSRYLVKRTGEKVFLECVQDMDHENMFWYRQDPGLGLRLIYFSYDVKMKEKGDIPEGYSVSREKKERFSLILESASTNQTSMYLCASSLSPTGSEQYFGPGTRLTVT.

Here the CDR3 reads CASSYKDRGETQYF. The CDR3 nucleotides are TGTGCCAGCAGTTACAAGGACAGGGGAGAGACCCAGTACTTC. This sequence joins TRBV6-6 and TRBJ2-5; 9 positions match TRBD1. Germline assignment: CDR1 MNHNY and CDR2 SVGAGI (reference sequence). The ends lost 2 bases at V and 4 bases at J; junction bases unmatched: 2. CDR3 size: 14 residues.

The J gene is TRBJ2-7, the V gene TRBV5-1; 7 nucleotides align to TRBD1. CDR3 length: 13 amino acids. The germline V gene has CDR1 SGHRS and CDR2 YFSETQ. Germline trimming cut 7 bases from V and 0 bases from J; bases unmatched to any gene: 4. The CDR3 bases are TGCGCCAGCCACCGGGACAGCTCCTACGAGCAGTACTTC. Its translation: CASHRDSSYEQYF.

This chain connects TRBV27 to TRBJ2-1; 8 nucleotides match TRBD2. This CDR3 is 14 amino acids long. Per the germline V gene, CDR1 is MNHEY and CDR2 is SMNVEV (reference sequence). V lost 4 bases, J lost 2 bases, and 1 base stayed unmatched. The CDR3 reads CASSSGGPYNEQFF. The CDR3 nucleotides are TGTGCCAGCAGTTCGGGAGGGCCCTACAATGAGCAGTTCTTC.

The chain combines TRBV9 with TRBJ1-5, with D maybe TRBD1 (5 bases). V gave up 0 bases and J gave up 5 bases, with 12 bases separating them. Looked up from germline, CDR1 is SGDLS and CDR2 is YYNGEE. This CDR3 has 15 residues. CDR3 sequence reads: CASSVGTGLDQPQHF. The CDR3, as DNA: TGTGCCAGCAGCGTAGGCACAGGACTCGATCAGCCCCAGCATTTT. The full variable domain, its missing parts supplied by reference TRBV9 and TRBJ1-5, is DSGVTQTPKHLITATGQRVTLRCSPRSGDLSVYWYQQSLDQGLQFLIQYYNGEERAKGNILERFSAQQFPDLHSELNLSSLELGDSALYFCASSVGTGLDQPQHFGDGTRLSIL.

V and J are TRBV6-6 and TRBJ2-3; 7 positions agree with TRBD1. CDR3 length: 14 residues. With 5 bases clipped from V and 3 bases from J, the junction kept 5 bases outside the gene matches. CDR1 and CDR2 from the germline V gene are MNHNY and SVGAGI (reference sequence). Here the CDR3 reads CASSGPGQTDTQYF. For the CDR3, the DNA is TGTGCCAGCAGTGGACCGGGACAGACAGATACGCAGTATTTT.

The chain uses TRBV27 and TRBJ2-3, with D unresolved. The germline V gene encodes CDR1 MNHEY and CDR2 SMNVEV (reference sequence). Trimming took off 7 bases at V and 0 bases at J, with 8 bases between the two ends. This CDR3 contains 13 residues. The CDR3 DNA follows: TGTGCCAGCAAGGAGAGTAGCACAGATACGCAGTATTTT. It codes for CASKESSTDTQYF.

The V gene is TRBV29-1, the J gene TRBJ2-5; 11 positions agree with TRBD2. The CDR3 spans 14 residues. The germline V gene encodes CDR1 SQVTM and CDR2 ANQGSEA. V lost 7 bases, J lost 2 bases, and 6 bases stayed unmatched. CDR3 bases: TGCAGCGCACCGGGACTAGCGGATCAAGAGACCCAGTACTTC. It translates to CSAPGLADQETQYF. Full variable domain (outside the CDR3, taken from reference TRBV29-1 and TRBJ2-5): SAVISQKPSRDICQRGTSLTIQCQVDSQVTMMFWYRQQPGQSLTLIATANQGSEATYESGFVIDKFPISRPNLTFSTLTVSNMSPEDSSIYLCSAPGLADQETQYFGPGTRLLVL.

The chain links TRBV7-8 to TRBJ2-2; 8 nucleotides match TRBD1. V was clipped by 5 bases and J by 4 bases; unmatched bases: 9. The CDR3 contains 16 residues. The V gene's germline CDR1 is SGHVS and CDR2 FQNEAQ. The CDR3 loop reads CASSQGTGRRTGELFF. CDR3 DNA sequence: TGTGCCAGCAGCCAGGGGACAGGACGCCGCACCGGGGAGCTGTTTTTT.

This clone was found a few times. The genes are TRBV29-1 and TRBJ2-7, with D tentatively TRBD1 (5 bases). Germline CDR1 is SQVTM and CDR2 is ANQGSEA. The CDR3 is 13 residues long. The V and J ends lost 7 bases and 2 bases respectively, with 15 bases between them. CDR3 coding DNA: TGCAGCGCCCGGATAGGGGCCCCCTACGAGCAGTACTTC. Protein product: CSARIGAPYEQYF.

The CDR3 DNA reads as TGTGCCTGGATTGAGAGTCGAAATTGGGGACCGATCACTGAAGCTTTCTTT. Translated: CAWIESRNWGPITEAFF. V gene TRBV30 combines with J gene TRBJ1-1; possibly TRBD1 for D (5 bases). CDR1 and CDR2 from the germline V gene are GTSNPN and SVGIG (reference sequence). V shed 4 bases and J shed 4 bases, with 25 bases lying between them. This CDR3 spans 17 amino acids.

This CDR3 is CASSFEVFYEQYF. CDR3 nucleotide sequence: TGTGCCAGCAGCTTTGAGGTGTTCTACGAGCAGTACTTC. The gene calls are TRBV5-6 and TRBJ2-7, with D unresolved. Germline CDR1 reads SGHDT; CDR2 reads YYEEEE. The germline V and J ends were trimmed by 2 bases and 3 bases, with 9 bases remaining between them. CDR3 length: 13 amino acids. Supplemented by reference TRBV5-6 and TRBJ2-7, the full variable domain reads DAGVTQSPTHLIKTRGQQVTLRCSPKSGHDTVSWYQQALGQGPQFIFQYYEEEERQRGNFPDRFSGHQFPNYSSELNVNALLLGDSALYLCASSFEVFYEQYFGPGTRLTVT.

The V and J genes are TRBV4-1 and TRBJ1-1; D unresolved. Germline CDR1 is MGHRA and CDR2 is YSYEKL. The CDR3 length is 15 residues. V lost 0 bases, J lost 2 bases, and 10 bases lay in between. The CDR3: CASSQDAGVNTEAFF. DNA for the CDR3: TGCGCCAGCAGCCAAGATGCCGGGGTCAACACTGAAGCTTTCTTT.

This clone came up once. This sequence joins TRBV5-1 and TRBJ1-2; unclear D gene. Germline values: CDR1 SGHRS, CDR2 YFSETQ. This CDR3 region has 15 residues. The ends were cut back, 6 bases at V and 0 bases at J, with 15 bases in the middle. CDR3 coding DNA: TGCGCCAGCAAAAGGTCACTTACAGCTAACTATGGCTACACCTTC. Translating gives CASKRSLTANYGYTF.

This clone was detected only a few times. This rearrangement joins TRBV6-5 to TRBJ1-2; 8 positions agree with TRBD1. This CDR3 region has 13 residues. V trimming: 4 bases; J trimming: 7 bases; junction bases outside the gene matches: 5. Germline V lookup: CDR1 MNHEY, CDR2 SVGAGI. The CDR3 sequence is CASSFGQGGGYTF. The CDR3 DNA is TGTGCCAGCAGTTTCGGACAGGGAGGTGGCTACACCTTC.

In DNA, the CDR3 is TGTGCCAGCAGCCACGGAGTGCGGGAGACCCAGTACTTC. Protein: CASSHGVRETQYF. The chain has TRBV14 and TRBJ2-5, with D uncertain. The CDR3 has 13 amino acids. Deletions cut 3 bases from V and 5 bases from J, with 10 bases between. The germline CDR1 and CDR2 sequences are SGHDN and FVKESK.

The chain joins TRBV29-1 to TRBJ1-2; the D is unclear. Germline CDR1 is SQVTM and CDR2 is ANQGSEA. The ends were cut back, 7 bases at V and 0 bases at J, with 9 bases in the middle. The CDR3 is made up of 12 amino acids. CDR3 coding DNA: TGCAGCGCAGCGGCGTCTAACTATGGCTACACCTTC. Its protein is CSAAASNYGYTF. The full variable domain, its missing parts supplied by reference TRBV29-1 and TRBJ1-2, is SAVISQKPSRDICQRGTSLTIQCQVDSQVTMMFWYRQQPGQSLTLIATANQGSEATYESGFVIDKFPISRPNLTFSTLTVSNMSPEDSSIYLCSAAASNYGYTFGSGTRLTVV.

The chain is built from TRBV2 and TRBJ1-1, with a possible D match to TRBD1 (6 bases). Between the trimmed V and J ends, which lost 7 bases and 1 base, there was a span of 13 bases. The CDR3 loop spans 14 amino acids. CDR1 and CDR2 from the germline V gene are SNHLY and FYNNEI. The CDR3: CASTPGHPNTEAFF. In nucleotides, the CDR3 is TGTGCCAGCACCCCGGGACACCCGAACACTGAAGCTTTCTTT. The complete variable domain, with remaining parts taken from reference TRBV2 and TRBJ1-1, reads EPEVTQTPSHQVTQMGQEVILRCVPISNHLYFYWYRQILGQKVEFLVSFYNNEISEKSEIFDDQFSVERPDGSNFTLKIRSTKLEDSAMYFCASTPGHPNTEAFFGQGTRLTVV.

CDR3 DNA sequence: TGTGCCAGCAGCTACACCAGTAGCGGGAGGGGCACAGATACGCAGTATTTT. Translating it yields CASSYTSSGRGTDTQYF. The chain is built from TRBV13 and TRBJ2-3; 11 positions agree with TRBD2. J was trimmed by 1 base and V by 4 bases; bases with no gene match: 7. Germline V gene lookup returns CDR1 PRHDT and CDR2 FYEKMQ (reference sequence). The CDR3 contains 17 residues. The full variable domain, rest sourced from reference TRBV13 and TRBJ2-3, is AAGVIQSPRHLIKEKRETATLKCYPIPRHDTVYWYQQGPGQDPQFLISFYEKMQSDKGSIPDRFSAQQFSDYHSELNMSSLELGDSALYFCASSYTSSGRGTDTQYFGPGTRLTVL.

The chain is built from TRBV11-1 and TRBJ1-1; 8 nucleotides align to TRBD1. The CDR3 has 14 residues. Trimming cost V 5 bases and J 4 bases; bases outside gene matches: 6. CDR1 SGHAT and CDR2 FQDESV come from the germline V gene (reference sequence). CDR3 sequence reads: CASSENRGTTEAFF. CDR3 sequence (DNA): TGTGCCAGCAGCGAAAACAGGGGGACCACTGAAGCTTTCTTT.

The chain uses TRBV10-3 and TRBJ2-1; no clear D gene. This CDR3 comprises 13 residues. Per the germline V gene, CDR1 is ENHRY and CDR2 is SYGVKD. Trimming took off 8 bases at V and 0 bases at J, with 8 bases between the two ends. This CDR3 is CAIGPHSYNEQFF. In nucleotides, the CDR3 is TGTGCCATCGGGCCACACTCCTACAATGAGCAGTTCTTC.

V usage is TRBV7-9 and J usage is TRBJ2-7, with 10 bases matching TRBD1. The germline V gene encodes CDR1 SEHNR and CDR2 FQNEAQ (reference sequence). The CDR3 covers 14 residues. The V segment lost 3 bases and the J segment 3 bases; nucleotides outside the gene matches: 2. CDR3: CASSFRDRGYEQYF. The CDR3 DNA sequence: TGTGCCAGCAGCTTCCGGGACAGGGGCTACGAGCAGTACTTC.

The chain employs TRBV9 and TRBJ1-2, with D possibly being TRBD1 (6 bases). There are 15 residues in the CDR3. Trimming removed 0 bases from V and 3 bases from J, with 12 bases in between. Germline values: CDR1 SGDLS, CDR2 YYNGEE. DNA of the CDR3: TGTGCCAGCAGCGTAGAACAGGGTGATCACTATGGCTACACCTTC. Protein: CASSVEQGDHYGYTF.

In its sample, this clone was seen a few times. J is TRBJ1-1 and V is TRBV29-1, with D hard to call. V lost 3 bases and J lost 0, with 8 bases in between. The CDR3 has 13 amino acids. Looked up from germline, CDR1 is SQVTM and CDR2 is ANQGSEA. DNA of the CDR3: TGCAGCGTTGACCGGATCATGAACACTGAAGCTTTCTTT. As protein: CSVDRIMNTEAFF.

V and J are TRBV19 and TRBJ2-7, with 7 bases that match TRBD1. Trimming cost V 3 bases and J 3 bases; bases outside gene matches: 8. Germline-derived CDR1 and CDR2 are LNHDA and SQIVND (reference sequence). There are 15 residues in the CDR3. The CDR3 loop is CASSILPTGFYEQYF. CDR3 nucleotide sequence: TGTGCCAGTAGTATTTTACCGACAGGGTTCTACGAGCAGTACTTC. The whole variable domain, remainder taken from reference TRBV19 and TRBJ2-7, is DGGITQSPKYLFRKEGQNVTLSCEQNLNHDAMYWYRQDPGQGLRLIYYSQIVNDFQKGDIAEGYSVSREKKESFPLTVTSAQKNPTAFYLCASSILPTGFYEQYFGPGTRLTVT.

This clone showed up just a few times. This sequence joins TRBV30 and TRBJ2-2; no reliable D call. Trimming took off 7 bases at V and 2 bases at J, with 11 bases between the two ends. The CDR3 has 13 amino acids. CDR1 GTSNPN and CDR2 SVGIG come from the germline V gene (reference sequence). In DNA, the CDR3 is TGTGCCTTTTCGGCACGTAACACCGGGGAGCTGTTTTTT. Translation gives CAFSARNTGELFF.

The chain employs TRBV6-1 and TRBJ2-7; no clear D gene. Trimming removed 6 bases from V and 2 bases from J, with 11 bases in between. CDR1 is MNHNS and CDR2 is SASEGT in the germline V gene. This CDR3 is 13 amino acids long. The CDR3 region has the DNA TGTGCCAGCAGACCGAGAGTAACCTACGAGCAGTACTTC. Its protein is CASRPRVTYEQYF.